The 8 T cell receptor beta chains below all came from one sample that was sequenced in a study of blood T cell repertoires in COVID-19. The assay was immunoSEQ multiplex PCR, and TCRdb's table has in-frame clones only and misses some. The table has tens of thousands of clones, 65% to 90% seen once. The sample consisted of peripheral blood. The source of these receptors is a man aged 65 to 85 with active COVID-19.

Here the CDR3 reads CASSTSPGLAGQDYEQYF. CDR3 nucleotide sequence: TGTGCCAGCAGCACTTCACCGGGACTAGCGGGCCAGGATTACGAGCAGTACTTC. V and J are TRBV21-1 and TRBJ2-7; TRBD2, the table's D call, lacks a check against the DNA. TRBV21-1 is given as a pseudogene. The CDR3 is 18 residues long.

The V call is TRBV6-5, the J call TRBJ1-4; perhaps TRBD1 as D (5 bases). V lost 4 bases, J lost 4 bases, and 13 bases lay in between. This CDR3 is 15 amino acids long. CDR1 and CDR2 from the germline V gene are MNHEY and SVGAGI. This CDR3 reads CASSSLGGLNEKLFF. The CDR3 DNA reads TGTGCCAGCAGTTCCCTGGGGGGTCTTAATGAAAAACTGTTTTTT.

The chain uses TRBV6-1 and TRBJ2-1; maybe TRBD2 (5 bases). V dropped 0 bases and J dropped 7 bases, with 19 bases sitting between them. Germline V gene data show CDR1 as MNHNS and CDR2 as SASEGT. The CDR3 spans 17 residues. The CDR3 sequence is CASSEAIGIGMGNEQFF. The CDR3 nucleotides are TGTGCCAGCAGTGAAGCGATCGGGATCGGGATGGGGAATGAGCAGTTCTTC.

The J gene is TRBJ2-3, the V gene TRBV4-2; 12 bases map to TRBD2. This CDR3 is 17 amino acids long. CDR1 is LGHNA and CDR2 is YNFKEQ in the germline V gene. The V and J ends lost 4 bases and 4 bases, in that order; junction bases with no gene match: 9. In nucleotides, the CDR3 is TGTGCCAGCAGCCCCGGTCTAGCGGGAGGGCCGGCAGATACGCAGTATTTT. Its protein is CASSPGLAGGPADTQYF.

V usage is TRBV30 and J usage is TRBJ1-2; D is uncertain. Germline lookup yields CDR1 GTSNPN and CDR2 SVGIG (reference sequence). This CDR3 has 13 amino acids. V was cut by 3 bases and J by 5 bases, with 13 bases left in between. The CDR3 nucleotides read TGTGCCTGGAGGAAGCGGGCGGAGTATGGCTACACCTTC. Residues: CAWRKRAEYGYTF.

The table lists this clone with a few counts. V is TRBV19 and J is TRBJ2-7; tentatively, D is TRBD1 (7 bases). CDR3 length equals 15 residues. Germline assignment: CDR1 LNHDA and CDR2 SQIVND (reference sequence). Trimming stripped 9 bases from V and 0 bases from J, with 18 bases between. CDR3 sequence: CARVTRGTASYEQYF. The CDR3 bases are TGTGCCAGGGTGACTCGGGGGACAGCCTCCTACGAGCAGTACTTC.

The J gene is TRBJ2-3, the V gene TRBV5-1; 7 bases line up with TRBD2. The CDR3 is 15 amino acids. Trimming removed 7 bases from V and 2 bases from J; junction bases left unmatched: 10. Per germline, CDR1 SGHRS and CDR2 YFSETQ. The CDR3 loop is CASGGGRKLTDTQYF. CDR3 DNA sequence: TGCGCCAGCGGGGGGGGACGCAAACTCACAGATACGCAGTATTTT. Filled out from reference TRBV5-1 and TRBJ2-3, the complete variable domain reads KAGVTQTPRYLIKTRGQQVTLSCSPISGHRSVSWYQQTPGQGLQFLFEYFSETQRNKGNFPGRFSGRQFSNSRSEMNVSTLELGDSALYLCASGGGRKLTDTQYFGPGTRLTVL.

For the CDR3, the DNA is TGCGCCAGCAGCTTGCTAACAGGGGGAGGGGAGCTGTTTTTT. Protein sequence: CASSLLTGGGELFF. V gene TRBV5-1 combines with J gene TRBJ2-2; 8 bases fit TRBD1. Germline V gene data show CDR1 as SGHRS and CDR2 as YFSETQ. This CDR3 has 14 amino acids. V lost 1 base and J lost 8; bases outside the gene matches: 4.